There are a few counts of the clone carrying this T cell receptor (beta chain). Its antigen remains unknown. The sample originates from a study of long-term antiretroviral therapy in people with HIV. Broader study findings: Blood sampling spanned 2004 to 2017, possibly under older ART regimens.

CDR1 is SQVTM, CDR2 ANQGSEA, per germline. The V and J ends lost 3 bases and 1 base respectively, with 9 bases between them. This CDR3 comprises 13 residues. With survey level as its setting, the immunoSEQ assay was v3.0. Produced via immunoSEQ multiplex PCR; TCRdb's table is partial and in-frame only. The repertoire consists of about 25,000 clones, with over 80% occurring once and the leading ten covering over 13%. Here the sequenced sample was unsorted PBMCs, taken around 4.5 years after starting antiretroviral therapy. The chain is built from TRBV29-1 and TRBJ1-1; D gene uncertain. This clonotype was obtained from a man aged 25 to 40 with HIV. In DNA form, the CDR3 reads TGCAGCGTTGACAGCCCCGAGAACACTGAAGCTTTCTTT. Its protein product is CSVDSPENTEAFF. Variable domain in full (rest from reference TRBV29-1 and TRBJ1-1): SAVISQKPSRDICQRGTSLTIQCQVDSQVTMMFWYRQQPGQSLTLIATANQGSEATYESGFVIDKFPISRPNLTFSTLTVSNMSPEDSSIYLCSVDSPENTEAFFGQGTRLTVV.